Listed below are T cell receptor beta chains from one sample, sequenced in a study of blood T cell repertoires in COVID-19. This table comes from immunoSEQ multiplex PCR, and its TCRdb copy is limited to in-frame clones, with some not included. Found here are a few hundred thousand clones, about 91% of them singletons; the top ten hold approximately 13%. Source material: peripheral blood. These receptors were collected from an older woman with acute or convalescent COVID-19. CDR3s include the opening cysteine and the closing phenylalanine or tryptophan. A D gene is named only where the DNA matches it firmly. Expanded clones are given a class, and other clones once, few, many or no size at all.

TRBJ2-1 | - | TRBV3-1/TRBV3-2 | - | TGTGCCAGCAGCCAGCAGTGGAGCTCCTACAATGAGCAGTTCTTC | CASSQQWSSYNEQFF
TRBJ2-5 | - | TRBV7-9 | - | TGTGCCAGCAGCTTACAGGCGGCGGCTCAGGGGACCCAGTACTTC | CASSLQAAAQGTQYF
TRBJ1-2 | - | TRBV27 | - | TGTGCCAGCGGACAGTTTTCTGGCTACACCTTC | CASGQFSGYTF
TRBJ1-1 | - | TRBV19 | - | TGTGCCAGTAGTTACAGGGTGAACACTGAAGCTTTCTTT | CASSYRVNTEAFF
TRBJ1-5 | - | TRBV3-1/TRBV3-2 | TRBD1 | TGTGCCAGCAGCCAAGACGGGACAGGCAATCAGCCCCAGCATTTT | CASSQDGTGNQPQHF
TRBJ2-7 | - | TRBV11-2 | TRBD1 | TGTGCCAGCAGCCTAGCCGGGACAGGGGACGAGCAGTACTTC | CASSLAGTGDEQYF
TRBJ1-6 | few | TRBV30 | - | TGTGCCTGGAGTGTAAAGGGAGGGATGCATAATTCACCCCTCCACTTT | CAWSVKGGMHNSPLHF
TRBJ1-1 | - | TRBV18 | TRBD1 | TGTGCCAGCTCACCGACGGAGTGGGACAGTGAAGCTTTCTTT | CASSPTEWDSEAFF
TRBJ1-1 | - | TRBV5-4 | - | TGTGCCAGCAGCTTGGTTGGCTCTGAAGCTTTCTTT | CASSLVGSEAFF
TRBJ1-1 | - | TRBV21-1 | - | TGTGCCAGCACCAAAAAGAGGGTACAGTACACCCCCACTGAAGCTTTCTTT | CASTKKRVQYTPTEAFF
TRBJ2-1 | once | TRBV9 | - | TGTGCCAGCAGCGTCGCGAGTTCCTACAATGAGCAGTTCTTC | CASSVASSYNEQFF
TRBJ2-3 | - | TRBV20-1 | - | TGCAGTGCTAGAGATAAATTAGTTGAGTATTTT | CSARDKLVEYF
TRBJ2-5 | - | TRBV24-1 | TRBD2 | TGTGCCACCAGTGATCGGACGGGGGGAGAGACCCAGTACTTC | CATSDRTGGETQYF